These 25 T cell receptor beta chains were sequenced from one sample in a study of blood T cell repertoires in COVID-19. TCRdb's copy holds only in-frame clones and misses some; the assay was immunoSEQ multiplex PCR. The repertoire has 60,000 to 85,000 clones, about 86% of them found once; the top ten carry 1.9%. Specimen: peripheral blood. The receptors come from a woman older than 75 with active or convalescent COVID-19.

The rearrangement uses TRBV4-3 and TRBJ2-1; TRBD2 matches at 14 bases. The CDR3 sequence is 17 residues long. The junction had 8 bases not matched to a gene; V was cut back by 4 bases and J by 6 bases. Germline V lookup: CDR1 LGHNA, CDR2 YSLEER. DNA of the CDR3: TGCGCCAGCAGCCGGGGACTAGCGGGGGCCTTTATCAATGAGCAGTTCTTC. Protein: CASSRGLAGAFINEQFF.

In DNA, the CDR3 is TGTGCCAGCAGCTTAGTAGGGGGCAATGAGCAGTTCTTC. Translation: CASSLVGGNEQFF. The chain has TRBV13 and TRBJ2-1; TRBD1 is a possible D gene (6 bases). The CDR3 covers 13 residues. CDR1 and CDR2 from the germline V gene are PRHDT and FYEKMQ (reference sequence). V shed 1 base and J shed 6 bases, with 7 bases lying between them.

The chain has TRBV5-5 and TRBJ2-2; D possibly corresponds to TRBD2 (6 bases). Trimming removed 0 bases at V and 2 bases at J, with 11 bases between. Germline-derived CDR1 and CDR2 are SGHKS and YYEKEE (reference sequence). This CDR3 is built from 16 residues. Written as DNA, the CDR3 is TGTGCCAGCAGCTTGGTGGTAGCGGCTAACACCGGGGAGCTGTTTTTT. Its translation is CASSLVVAANTGELFF.

The chain uses TRBV6-2 or TRBV6-3 and TRBJ2-3, with a weak D call TRBD2 (5 bases). Germline CDR1 MNHEY, CDR2 SVGEGT. V gave up 2 bases and J gave up 2 bases, with 11 bases separating them. The CDR3 totals 15 residues. The DNA for the CDR3 is TGTGCCAGCAGTTACCGACTAAAGACCACAGATACGCAGTATTTT. It specifies CASSYRLKTTDTQYF.

The CDR3 DNA sequence: TGTGCCAGCAGCCAAGAGGTTAGGGGGGAGGGTAATTCACCCCTCCACTTT. Translation: CASSQEVRGEGNSPLHF. The gene calls are TRBV4-2 and TRBJ1-6; D might be TRBD1 (6 bases). Trimming took 0 bases from V and 6 from J, leaving 15 bases between them. The CDR3 consists of 17 residues. Germline V lookup: CDR1 LGHNA, CDR2 YNFKEQ.

This chain joins TRBV6-1 and TRBJ1-1, with D perhaps TRBD1 (6 bases). The V gene's germline CDR1 is MNHNS and CDR2 SASEGT. V was cut by 2 bases and J by 0 bases, with 10 bases left in between. This CDR3 is built from 15 residues. This chain's CDR3 is CASSERGGMNTEAFF. The CDR3 DNA is TGTGCCAGCAGTGAACGTGGGGGCATGAACACTGAAGCTTTCTTT.

The rearrangement joins TRBV5-4 to TRBJ2-3, with a possible D match to TRBD1 (5 bases). V lost 5 bases, J lost 1 base, and 11 bases lay in between. The CDR3 is 14 residues long. Looked up from germline, CDR1 is SGHNT and CDR2 is YYREEE (reference sequence). This CDR3 is CASRTDSRTDTQYF. The CDR3 DNA reads as TGTGCCAGCAGAACCGACAGTCGCACAGATACGCAGTATTTT.

V usage is TRBV5-1 and J usage is TRBJ2-2, with 8 bases that match TRBD1. After removal of 0 bases from V and 3 bases from J, the junction contained 1 base not matched to a gene. The CDR3 loop spans 15 amino acids. Germline V gene lookup returns CDR1 SGHRS and CDR2 YFSETQ. DNA for the CDR3: TGCGCCAGCAGCTTGGCACAGGGGGACACCGGGGAGCTGTTTTTT. Its protein product is CASSLAQGDTGELFF.

The chain joins TRBV29-1 to TRBJ1-5, with 7 positions matching TRBD1. Germline loops: CDR1 SQVTM, CDR2 ANQGSEA. The V segment lost 6 bases and the J segment 7 bases; nucleotides outside the gene matches: 9. CDR3 size: 13 residues. This CDR3 is CSVVGQVGQPQHF. CDR3 nucleotides: TGCAGCGTCGTTGGACAGGTTGGACAGCCCCAGCATTTT.

The rearrangement joins TRBV6-5 to TRBJ2-7, with 12 bases that match TRBD1. Trimming removed 7 bases from V and 7 bases from J; junction bases left unmatched: 11. Germline assignment: CDR1 MNHEY and CDR2 SVGAGI. CDR3 size: 15 residues. The CDR3 DNA follows: TGTGCCAGCATGCGGCGGGACAGGGGGCGGGGAGAGCAGTACTTC. It yields the protein CASMRRDRGRGEQYF.

The genes are TRBV4-3 and TRBJ2-5, with TRBD2 matching 10 bases. The germline gives CDR1 LGHNA, CDR2 YSLEER. The CDR3 length is 15 residues. Losses at the gene ends were 2 bases for V and 5 bases for J; bases not matched to a gene: 5. CDR3 protein: CASSQFLTSGETQYF. Here the CDR3 DNA reads TGCGCCAGCAGCCAATTCTTGACTAGCGGGGAGACCCAGTACTTC.

The chain employs TRBV9 and TRBJ2-1; 7 nucleotides agree with TRBD2. The CDR3 runs 14 residues. With 1 base clipped from V and 8 bases from J, the junction kept 6 bases outside the gene matches. Per germline, CDR1 SGDLS and CDR2 YYNGEE. For the CDR3, the DNA is TGTGCCAGCAGCGTACGGACTAGTAAGGATGAGCAGTTCTTC. Protein: CASSVRTSKDEQFF.

This rearrangement joins TRBV27 to TRBJ2-7; 7 bases agree with TRBD1. With 8 bases clipped from V and 5 bases from J, the junction kept 9 bases outside the gene matches. The CDR3 extends over 13 amino acids. CDR1 is MNHEY, CDR2 SMNVEV, per germline (reference sequence). The CDR3 DNA reads TGTGCCAGCCCCTCCGGGACAGTCGACGAGCAGTACTTC. It yields the protein CASPSGTVDEQYF.

The chain recombines TRBV5-1 with TRBJ2-7, with 12 bases lining up with TRBD2. The CDR3 covers 15 residues. Germline CDR1 is SGHRS and CDR2 is YFSETQ. V lost 4 bases to trimming and J lost 5 bases; unmatched junction nucleotides: 7. The CDR3 nucleotides read TGCGCCAGCAGCCCCCTAGCGGGGGGGCCTAACGAGCAGTACTTC. Its translation is CASSPLAGGPNEQYF.

This clone was recorded once. This rearrangement joins TRBV5-1 to TRBJ1-2, with D possibly being TRBD1 (5 bases). There are 14 residues in the CDR3. V was clipped by 4 bases and J by 6 bases, with 16 bases between them. CDR1 is SGHRS and CDR2 is YFSETQ in the germline V gene. Written as DNA, the CDR3 is TGCGCCAGCAGCCGGACATCCTCCGCTGATGGCTACACCTTC. This gives the protein CASSRTSSADGYTF.

The J gene is TRBJ2-3, the V gene TRBV13, with 7 bases identical to TRBD2. The germline V gene encodes CDR1 PRHDT and CDR2 FYEKMQ (reference sequence). J was trimmed by 1 base and V by 5 bases; bases with no gene match: 6. The CDR3 is 15 residues long. The CDR3 DNA is TGTGCCAGCAGCCGAGCGGCGGGGGGCACAGATACGCAGTATTTT. Its translation is CASSRAAGGTDTQYF.

This chain links TRBV9 with TRBJ2-1; 7 bases agree with TRBD2. CDR1 is SGDLS, CDR2 YYNGEE, per germline. Trimming took 1 base from V and 6 from J; bases not matched to a gene: 10. The CDR3 spans 16 residues. CDR3 protein: CASSVLGGGPLNEQFF. CDR3 nucleotides: TGTGCCAGCAGCGTATTGGGGGGAGGGCCCCTCAATGAGCAGTTCTTC. Full variable domain (rest looked up from reference TRBV9 and TRBJ2-1): DSGVTQTPKHLITATGQRVTLRCSPRSGDLSVYWYQQSLDQGLQFLIQYYNGEERAKGNILERFSAQQFPDLHSELNLSSLELGDSALYFCASSVLGGGPLNEQFFGPGTRLTVL.

The chain carries TRBV6-2 or TRBV6-3 and TRBJ1-1, with unresolved D. The CDR3 is made up of 13 amino acids. In germline, CDR1 is MNHEY, CDR2 SVGEGT. Trimming stripped 5 bases from V and 5 bases from J, with 12 bases between. The CDR3, as DNA: TGTGCCAGCAGTGCCTTAAGTGAGACTGAAGCTTTCTTT. Protein: CASSALSETEAFF.

The chain is built from TRBV6-5 and TRBJ1-4, with D maybe TRBD1 (5 bases). The length of the CDR3 is 15 residues. V was clipped by 2 bases and J by 8 bases, with 15 bases between them. CDR1 MNHEY and CDR2 SVGAGI come from the germline V gene. This chain's CDR3 is CASSYPQQVWEKLFF. CDR3 in DNA: TGTGCCAGCAGTTACCCCCAACAGGTCTGGGAAAAACTGTTTTTT.

The CDR3 nucleotides read TGTGCCAGCAGTGACCTCCTGGGGGACAGGGGGAGCTCCTATGGCTACACCTTC. It is translated as CASSDLLGDRGSSYGYTF. V usage is TRBV6-1 and J usage is TRBJ1-2, with 11 bases identical to TRBD1. The CDR3 contains 18 residues. V was clipped by 3 bases and J by 4 bases; unmatched bases: 13. Looked up from germline, CDR1 is MNHNS and CDR2 is SASEGT.

This clone was seen once. V is TRBV5-5 and J is TRBJ1-2; tentative D call: TRBD1 (6 bases). The CDR3 has 13 amino acids. Germline CDR1 SGHKS, CDR2 YYEKEE (reference sequence). V dropped 2 bases and J dropped 2 bases, with 7 bases sitting between them. CDR3 sequence: CASSFRGNYGYTF. The CDR3 DNA follows: TGTGCCAGCAGCTTCAGGGGCAACTATGGCTACACCTTC.

The rearrangement uses TRBV4-2 and TRBJ1-2, with 9 bases fitting TRBD1. CDR1 LGHNA and CDR2 YNFKEQ come from the germline V gene. The V segment lost 4 bases and the J segment 5 bases; nucleotides outside the gene matches: 11. The length of the CDR3 is 16 residues. CDR3 region: CASSPGPQGANYGYTF. For the CDR3, the DNA is TGTGCCAGCAGCCCAGGACCACAGGGGGCGAATTATGGCTACACCTTC.

This clone came up once. The chain has TRBV9 and TRBJ1-2; 7 bases are a match to TRBD1. The CDR3 runs 15 residues. Trimming took 0 bases from V and 1 from J; bases not matched to a gene: 3. The germline CDR1 and CDR2 sequences are SGDLS and YYNGEE. CDR3 residues: CASSVDQGVNYGYTF. The CDR3 coding sequence is TGTGCCAGCAGCGTAGACCAGGGGGTTAACTATGGCTACACCTTC.

The V call is TRBV6-1, the J call TRBJ2-2; 11 bases line up with TRBD2. Germline trimming cut 4 bases from V and 6 bases from J; bases unmatched to any gene: 7. There are 16 residues in the CDR3. The V gene's germline CDR1 is MNHNS and CDR2 SASEGT. CDR3 DNA: TGTGCCAGCAGTGTCACAACTAGCGGGAGTGCCGGGGAGCTGTTTTTT. Amino acid sequence: CASSVTTSGSAGELFF.

V gene TRBV28 combines with J gene TRBJ2-5; maybe TRBD1 (6 bases). The germline gives CDR1 MDHEN, CDR2 SYDVKM. This CDR3 spans 15 amino acids. Trimming removed 3 bases at V and 1 base at J, with 12 bases between. The CDR3 region has the DNA TGTGCCAGCAGTTTGCCACAGGGTAGCCAAGAGACCCAGTACTTC. Protein product: CASSLPQGSQETQYF.